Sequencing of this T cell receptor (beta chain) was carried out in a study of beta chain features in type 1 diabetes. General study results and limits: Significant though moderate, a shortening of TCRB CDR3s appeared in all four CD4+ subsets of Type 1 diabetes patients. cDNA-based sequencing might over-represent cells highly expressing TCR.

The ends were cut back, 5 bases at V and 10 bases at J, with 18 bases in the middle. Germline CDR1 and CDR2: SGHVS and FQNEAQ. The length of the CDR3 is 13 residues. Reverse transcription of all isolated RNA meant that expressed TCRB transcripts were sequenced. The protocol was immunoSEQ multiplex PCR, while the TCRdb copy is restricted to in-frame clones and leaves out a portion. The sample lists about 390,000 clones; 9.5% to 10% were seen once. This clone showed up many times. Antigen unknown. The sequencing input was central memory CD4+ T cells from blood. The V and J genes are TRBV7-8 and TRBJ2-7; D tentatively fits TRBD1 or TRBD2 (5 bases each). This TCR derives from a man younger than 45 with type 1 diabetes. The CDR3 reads CASSQTRDAQQYF. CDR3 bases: TGTGCCAGCAGCCAAACCCGGGACGCGCAACAGTACTTC.